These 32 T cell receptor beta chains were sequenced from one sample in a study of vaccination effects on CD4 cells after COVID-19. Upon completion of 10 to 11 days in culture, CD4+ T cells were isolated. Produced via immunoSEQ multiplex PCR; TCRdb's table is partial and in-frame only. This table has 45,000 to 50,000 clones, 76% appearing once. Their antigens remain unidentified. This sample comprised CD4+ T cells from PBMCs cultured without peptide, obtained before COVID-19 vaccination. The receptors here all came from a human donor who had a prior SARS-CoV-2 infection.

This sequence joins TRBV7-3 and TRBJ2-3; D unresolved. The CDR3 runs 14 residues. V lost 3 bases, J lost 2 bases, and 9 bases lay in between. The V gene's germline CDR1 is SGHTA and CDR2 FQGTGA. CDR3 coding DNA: TGTGCCAGCAGCTTTTCACACGCCACAGATACGCAGTATTTT. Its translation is CASSFSHATDTQYF. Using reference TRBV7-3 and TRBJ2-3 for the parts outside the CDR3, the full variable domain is GAGVSQTPSNKVTEKGKYVELRCDPISGHTALYWYRQSLGQGPEFLIYFQGTGAADDSGLPNDRFFAVRPEGSVSTLKIQRTERGDSAVYLCASSFSHATDTQYFGPGTRLTVL.

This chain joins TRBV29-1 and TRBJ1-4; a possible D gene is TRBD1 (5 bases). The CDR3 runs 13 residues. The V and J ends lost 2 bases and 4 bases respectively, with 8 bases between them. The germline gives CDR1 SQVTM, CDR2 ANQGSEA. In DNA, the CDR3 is TGCAGCGTTGAATCACAGGATAATGAAAAACTGTTTTTT. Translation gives CSVESQDNEKLFF. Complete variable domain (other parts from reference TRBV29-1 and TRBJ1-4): SAVISQKPSRDICQRGTSLTIQCQVDSQVTMMFWYRQQPGQSLTLIATANQGSEATYESGFVIDKFPISRPNLTFSTLTVSNMSPEDSSIYLCSVESQDNEKLFFGSGTQLSVL.

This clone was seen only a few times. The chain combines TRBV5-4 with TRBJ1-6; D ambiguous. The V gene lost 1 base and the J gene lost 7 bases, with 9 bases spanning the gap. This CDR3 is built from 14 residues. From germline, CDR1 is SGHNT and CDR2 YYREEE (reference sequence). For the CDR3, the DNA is TGTGCCAGCAGCTTGAAAGCAGACAATTCACCCCTCCACTTT. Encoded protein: CASSLKADNSPLHF.

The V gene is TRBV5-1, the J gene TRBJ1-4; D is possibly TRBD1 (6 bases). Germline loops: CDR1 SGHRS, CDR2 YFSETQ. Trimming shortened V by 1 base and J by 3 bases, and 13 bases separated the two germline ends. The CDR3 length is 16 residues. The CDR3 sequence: CASSLNWGAPNEKLFF. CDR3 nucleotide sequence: TGCGCCAGCAGCTTGAACTGGGGGGCTCCTAATGAAAAACTGTTTTTT.

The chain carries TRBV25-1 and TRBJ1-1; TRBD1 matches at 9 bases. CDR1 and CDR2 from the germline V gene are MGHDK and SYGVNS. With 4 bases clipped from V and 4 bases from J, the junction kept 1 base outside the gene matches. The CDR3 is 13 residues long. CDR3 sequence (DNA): TGTGCCAGCAGTGCGACAGGGGGCACTGAAGCTTTCTTT. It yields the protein CASSATGGTEAFF.

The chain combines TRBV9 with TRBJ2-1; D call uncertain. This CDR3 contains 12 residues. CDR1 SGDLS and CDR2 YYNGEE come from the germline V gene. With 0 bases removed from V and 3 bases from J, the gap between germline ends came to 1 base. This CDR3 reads CASSVGYNEQFF. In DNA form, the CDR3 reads TGTGCCAGCAGCGTAGGCTACAATGAGCAGTTCTTC.

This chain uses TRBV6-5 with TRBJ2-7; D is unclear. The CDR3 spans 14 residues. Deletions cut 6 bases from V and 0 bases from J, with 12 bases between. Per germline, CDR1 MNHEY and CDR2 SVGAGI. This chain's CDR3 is CASRTLHRSYEQYF. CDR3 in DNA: TGTGCCAGCAGGACATTACACCGCTCCTACGAGCAGTACTTC.

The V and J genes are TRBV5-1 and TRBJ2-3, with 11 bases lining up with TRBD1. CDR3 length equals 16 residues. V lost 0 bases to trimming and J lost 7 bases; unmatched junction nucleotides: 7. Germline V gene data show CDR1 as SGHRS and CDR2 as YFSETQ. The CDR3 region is CASSLAGGTGGNTQYF. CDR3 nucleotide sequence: TGCGCCAGCAGCTTGGCTGGCGGGACAGGGGGGAATACGCAGTATTTT.

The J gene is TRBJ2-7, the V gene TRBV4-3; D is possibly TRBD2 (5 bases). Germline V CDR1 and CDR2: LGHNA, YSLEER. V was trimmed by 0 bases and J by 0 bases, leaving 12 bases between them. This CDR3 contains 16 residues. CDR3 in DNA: TGCGCCAGCAGCCAAGATACGACGGGGAGCTCCTACGAGCAGTACTTC. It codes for CASSQDTTGSSYEQYF.

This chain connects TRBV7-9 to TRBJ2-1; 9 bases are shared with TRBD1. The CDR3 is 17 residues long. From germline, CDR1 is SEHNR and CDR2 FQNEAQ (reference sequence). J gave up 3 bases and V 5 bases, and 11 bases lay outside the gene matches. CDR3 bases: TGTGCCAGCAGCCAATCCACCGGGACAGGGATCTACAATGAGCAGTTCTTC. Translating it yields CASSQSTGTGIYNEQFF.

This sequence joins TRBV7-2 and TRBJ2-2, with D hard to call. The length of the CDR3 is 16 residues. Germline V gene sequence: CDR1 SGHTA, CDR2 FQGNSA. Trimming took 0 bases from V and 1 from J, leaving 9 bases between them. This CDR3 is CASSLAGFQNTGELFF. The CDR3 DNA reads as TGTGCCAGCAGCTTAGCAGGCTTTCAGAACACCGGGGAGCTGTTTTTT.

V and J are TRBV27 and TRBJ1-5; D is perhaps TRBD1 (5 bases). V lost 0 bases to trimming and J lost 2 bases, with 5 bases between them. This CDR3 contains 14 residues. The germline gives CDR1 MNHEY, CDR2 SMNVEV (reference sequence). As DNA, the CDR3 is TGTGCCAGCAGTTTATCCAGGGGCAATCAGCCCCAGCATTTT. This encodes CASSLSRGNQPQHF.

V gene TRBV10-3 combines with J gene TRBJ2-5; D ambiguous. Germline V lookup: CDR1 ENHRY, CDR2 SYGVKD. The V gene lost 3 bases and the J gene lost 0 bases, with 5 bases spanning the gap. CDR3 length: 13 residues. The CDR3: CAISDFNQETQYF. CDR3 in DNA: TGTGCCATCAGTGATTTCAACCAAGAGACCCAGTACTTC.

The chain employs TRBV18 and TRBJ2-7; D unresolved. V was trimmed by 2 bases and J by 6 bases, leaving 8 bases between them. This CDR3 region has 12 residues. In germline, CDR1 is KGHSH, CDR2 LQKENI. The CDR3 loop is CASSPLGVEQYF. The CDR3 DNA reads TGTGCCAGCTCACCATTGGGTGTCGAGCAGTACTTC.

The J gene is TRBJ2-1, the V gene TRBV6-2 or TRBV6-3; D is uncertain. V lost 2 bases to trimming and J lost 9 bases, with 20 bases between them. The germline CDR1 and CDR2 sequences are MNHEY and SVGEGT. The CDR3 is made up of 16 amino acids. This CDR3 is CASSYSSSQLSIEQFF. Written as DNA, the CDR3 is TGTGCCAGCAGTTACAGTTCTTCCCAGTTGTCTATTGAGCAGTTCTTC.

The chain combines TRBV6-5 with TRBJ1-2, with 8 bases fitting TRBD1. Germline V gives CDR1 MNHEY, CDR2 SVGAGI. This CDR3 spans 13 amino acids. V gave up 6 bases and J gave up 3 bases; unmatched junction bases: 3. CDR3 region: CASSRGPDYGYTF. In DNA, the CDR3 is TGTGCCAGCAGCAGGGGGCCGGACTATGGCTACACCTTC.

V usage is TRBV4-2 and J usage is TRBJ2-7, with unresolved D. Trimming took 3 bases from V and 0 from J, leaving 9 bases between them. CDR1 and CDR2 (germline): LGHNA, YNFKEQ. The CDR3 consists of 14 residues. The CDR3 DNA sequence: TGTGCCAGCAGCCAGGATTTGGACTCCTACGAGCAGTACTTC. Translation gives CASSQDLDSYEQYF.

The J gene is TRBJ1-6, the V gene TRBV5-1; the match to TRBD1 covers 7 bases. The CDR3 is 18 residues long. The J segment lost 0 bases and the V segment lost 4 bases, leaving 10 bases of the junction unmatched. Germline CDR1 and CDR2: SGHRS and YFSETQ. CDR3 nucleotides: TGCGCCAGCAGCCAGGGACAGACCATCAGCTCCTATAATTCACCCCTCCACTTT. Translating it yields CASSQGQTISSYNSPLHF. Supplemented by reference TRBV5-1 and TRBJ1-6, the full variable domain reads KAGVTQTPRYLIKTRGQQVTLSCSPISGHRSVSWYQQTPGQGLQFLFEYFSETQRNKGNFPGRFSGRQFSNSRSEMNVSTLELGDSALYLCASSQGQTISSYNSPLHFGNGTRLTVT.

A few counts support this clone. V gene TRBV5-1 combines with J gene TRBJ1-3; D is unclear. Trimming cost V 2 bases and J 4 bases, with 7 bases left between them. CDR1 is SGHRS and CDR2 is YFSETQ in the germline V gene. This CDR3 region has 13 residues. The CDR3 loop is CASSFTTGNTIYF. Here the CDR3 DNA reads TGCGCCAGCAGCTTTACGACCGGAAACACCATATATTTT. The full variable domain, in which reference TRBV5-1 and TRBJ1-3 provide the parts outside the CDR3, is KAGVTQTPRYLIKTRGQQVTLSCSPISGHRSVSWYQQTPGQGLQFLFEYFSETQRNKGNFPGRFSGRQFSNSRSEMNVSTLELGDSALYLCASSFTTGNTIYFGEGSWLTVV.

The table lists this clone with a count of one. This CDR3 is CASSEAFIGTAHGYTF. The DNA of the CDR3 is TGTGCCAGCAGTGAAGCCTTTATAGGGACAGCACATGGCTACACCTTC. This chain connects TRBV25-1 to TRBJ1-2, with 7 bases that match TRBD1. Germline CDR1 and CDR2: MGHDK and SYGVNS. The ends lost 2 bases at V and 6 bases at J; junction bases unmatched: 12. This CDR3 has 16 residues.

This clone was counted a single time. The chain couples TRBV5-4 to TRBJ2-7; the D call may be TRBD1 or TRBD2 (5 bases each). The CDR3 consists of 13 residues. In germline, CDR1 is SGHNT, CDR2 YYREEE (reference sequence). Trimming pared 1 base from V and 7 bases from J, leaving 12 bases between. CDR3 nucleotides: TGTGCCAGCAGCTTGTGGGACCCCGGGGAGCAGTACTTC. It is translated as CASSLWDPGEQYF.

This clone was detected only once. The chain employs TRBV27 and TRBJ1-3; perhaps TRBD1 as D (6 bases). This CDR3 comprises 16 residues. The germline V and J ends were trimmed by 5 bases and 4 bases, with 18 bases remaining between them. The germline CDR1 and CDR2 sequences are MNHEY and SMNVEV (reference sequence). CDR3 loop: CASSRTPGVSGNTIYF. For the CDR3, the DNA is TGTGCCAGCAGTCGAACTCCAGGGGTTTCAGGAAACACCATATATTTT.

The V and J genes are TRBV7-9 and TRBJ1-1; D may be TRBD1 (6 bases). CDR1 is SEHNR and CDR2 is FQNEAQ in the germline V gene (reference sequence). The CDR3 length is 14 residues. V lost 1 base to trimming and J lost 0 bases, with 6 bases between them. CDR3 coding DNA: TGTGCCAGCAGCTTAGGGACAGTGAACACTGAAGCTTTCTTT. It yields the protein CASSLGTVNTEAFF.

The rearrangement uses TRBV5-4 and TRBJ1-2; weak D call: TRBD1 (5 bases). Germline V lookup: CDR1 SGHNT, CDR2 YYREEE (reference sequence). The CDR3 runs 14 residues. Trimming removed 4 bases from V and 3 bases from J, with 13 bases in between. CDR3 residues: CASSIGQWDYGYTF. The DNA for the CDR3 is TGTGCCAGCAGCATCGGACAATGGGACTATGGCTACACCTTC.

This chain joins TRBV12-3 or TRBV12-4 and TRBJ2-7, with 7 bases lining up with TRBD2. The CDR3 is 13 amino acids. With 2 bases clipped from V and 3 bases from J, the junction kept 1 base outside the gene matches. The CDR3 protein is CASSLRDYYEQYF. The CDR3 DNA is TGTGCCAGCAGTTTAAGGGACTACTACGAGCAGTACTTC.

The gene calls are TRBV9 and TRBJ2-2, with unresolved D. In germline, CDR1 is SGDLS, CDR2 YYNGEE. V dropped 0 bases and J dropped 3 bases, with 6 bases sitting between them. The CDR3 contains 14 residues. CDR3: CASSVAQYTGELFF. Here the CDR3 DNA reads TGTGCCAGCAGCGTAGCGCAGTACACCGGGGAGCTGTTTTTT.

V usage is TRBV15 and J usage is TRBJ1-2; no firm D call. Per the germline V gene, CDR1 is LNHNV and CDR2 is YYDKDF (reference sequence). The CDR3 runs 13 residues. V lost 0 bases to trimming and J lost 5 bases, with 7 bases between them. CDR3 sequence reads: CATSRDRGYGYTF. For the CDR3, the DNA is TGTGCCACCAGCAGAGATCGGGGATATGGCTACACCTTC.

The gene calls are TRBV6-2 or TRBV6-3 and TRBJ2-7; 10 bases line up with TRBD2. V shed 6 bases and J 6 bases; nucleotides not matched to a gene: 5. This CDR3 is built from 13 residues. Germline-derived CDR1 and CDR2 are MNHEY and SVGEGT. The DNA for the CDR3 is TGTGCCAGCAGCACGATAGCGGGAGGCGAGCAGTACTTC. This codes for CASSTIAGGEQYF.

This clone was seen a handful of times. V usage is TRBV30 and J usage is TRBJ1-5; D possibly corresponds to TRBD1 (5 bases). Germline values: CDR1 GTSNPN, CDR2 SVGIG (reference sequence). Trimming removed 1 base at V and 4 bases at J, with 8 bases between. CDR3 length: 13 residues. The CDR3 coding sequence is TGTGCCTGGAGTGAACGGGGGAATCAGCCCCAGCATTTT. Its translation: CAWSERGNQPQHF.

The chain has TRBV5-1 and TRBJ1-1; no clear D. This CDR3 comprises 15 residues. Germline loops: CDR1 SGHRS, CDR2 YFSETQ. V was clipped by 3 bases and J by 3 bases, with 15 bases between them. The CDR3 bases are TGCGCCAGCAGCTCCTCGCGGGGTAGCGACACTGAAGCTTTCTTT. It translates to CASSSSRGSDTEAFF.

This CDR3 reads CASSLSVSSGGAPDTQYF. The CDR3 coding sequence is TGTGCCAGCAGCTTATCTGTTAGTAGCGGGGGGGCCCCAGATACGCAGTATTTT. The chain is built from TRBV7-2 and TRBJ2-3; 11 bases fit TRBD2. This CDR3 is 18 amino acids long. The V segment lost 2 bases and the J segment 4 bases; nucleotides outside the gene matches: 11. CDR1 and CDR2 from the germline V gene are SGHTA and FQGNSA.

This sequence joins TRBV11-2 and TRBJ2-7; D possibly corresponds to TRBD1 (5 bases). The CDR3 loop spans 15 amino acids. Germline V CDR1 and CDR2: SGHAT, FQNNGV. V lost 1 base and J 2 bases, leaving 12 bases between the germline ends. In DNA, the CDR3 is TGTGCCAGCAGCTTAGGGGGCAACCCGCCCTACGAGCAGTACTTC. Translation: CASSLGGNPPYEQYF.